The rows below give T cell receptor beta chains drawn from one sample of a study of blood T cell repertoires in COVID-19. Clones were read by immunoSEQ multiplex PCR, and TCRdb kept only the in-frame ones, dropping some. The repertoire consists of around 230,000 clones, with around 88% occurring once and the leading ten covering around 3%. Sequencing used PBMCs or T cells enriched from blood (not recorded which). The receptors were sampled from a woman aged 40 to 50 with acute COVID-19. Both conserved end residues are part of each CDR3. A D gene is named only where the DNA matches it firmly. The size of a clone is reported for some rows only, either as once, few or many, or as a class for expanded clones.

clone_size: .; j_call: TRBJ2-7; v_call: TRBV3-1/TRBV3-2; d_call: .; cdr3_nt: TGTGCCAGCAGCCCCCACGGGAGCGGTTACGAGCAGTACTTC; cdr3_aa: CASSPHGSGYEQYF
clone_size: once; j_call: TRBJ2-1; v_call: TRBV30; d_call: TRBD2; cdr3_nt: TGTGCCTGGAGTCGACTAGCGGGAGAGGCGGGATACAATGAGCAGTTCTTC; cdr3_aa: CAWSRLAGEAGYNEQFF
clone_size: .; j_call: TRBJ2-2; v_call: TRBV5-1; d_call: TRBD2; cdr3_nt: TGCGCCAGCAGCTTGGGACTAGCGGGAGTATCCGGGGAGCTGTTTTTT; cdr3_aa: CASSLGLAGVSGELFF
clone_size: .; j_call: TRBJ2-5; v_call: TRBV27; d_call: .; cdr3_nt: TGTGCCAGCGGGAGCGGAGAGACCCAGTACTTC; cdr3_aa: CASGSGETQYF
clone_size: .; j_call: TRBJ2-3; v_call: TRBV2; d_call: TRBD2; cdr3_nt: TGTGCCAGCAGGTCCTTATCGGGTCTAGCGGGAGGGTCAGATACGCAGTATTTT; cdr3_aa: CASRSLSGLAGGSDTQYF
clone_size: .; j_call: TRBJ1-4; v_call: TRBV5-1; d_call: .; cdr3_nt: TGCGCCAGCAGCTTACAGGGTAGGGAAAAACTGTTTTTT; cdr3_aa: CASSLQGREKLFF
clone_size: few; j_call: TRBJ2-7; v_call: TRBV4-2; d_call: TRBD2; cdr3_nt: TGTGCCAGCAGCCAAGATGAAGGGCGGGAGAATTCCTACGAGCAGTACTTC; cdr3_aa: CASSQDEGRENSYEQYF
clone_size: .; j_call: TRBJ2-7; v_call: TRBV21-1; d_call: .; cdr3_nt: TGTGCCAGCAGAAGCAGAGGGTTTATGCCCGATTACGAGCAGTACTTC; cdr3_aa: CASRSRGFMPDYEQYF
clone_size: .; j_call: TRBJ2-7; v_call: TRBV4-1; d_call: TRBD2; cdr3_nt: TGCGCCAGCAGCGAACCGGGACTAGCGGGAGGATCCTACGAGCAGTACTTC; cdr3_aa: CASSEPGLAGGSYEQYF
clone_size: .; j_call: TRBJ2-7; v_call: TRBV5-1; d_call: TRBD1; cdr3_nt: TGCGCCAGCTATCATCCCGGGACAGGGCACGAGCAGTACTTC; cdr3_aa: CASYHPGTGHEQYF
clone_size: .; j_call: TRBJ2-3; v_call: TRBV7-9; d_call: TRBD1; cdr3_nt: TGTGCCAGCAGCCGGGACAGGGAGGTAGATACGCAGTATTTT; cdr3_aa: CASSRDREVDTQYF
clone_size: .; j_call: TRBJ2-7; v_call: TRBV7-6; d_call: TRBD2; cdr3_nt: TGTGCCAGCAGCTCGCTGGGGGGGTTTAGCGGGAGAGCCTACGAGCAGTACTTC; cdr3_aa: CASSSLGGFSGRAYEQYF
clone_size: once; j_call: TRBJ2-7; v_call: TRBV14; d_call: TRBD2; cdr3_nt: TGTGCCAGCAGCCAAGACACTAGCGGGAGGGATTACGAGCAGTACTTC; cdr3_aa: CASSQDTSGRDYEQYF
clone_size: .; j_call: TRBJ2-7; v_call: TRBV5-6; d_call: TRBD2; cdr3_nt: TGTGCCAGCAGCTTGATCCCTAGCGGGGGATTTTACGAGCAGTACTTC; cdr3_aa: CASSLIPSGGFYEQYF
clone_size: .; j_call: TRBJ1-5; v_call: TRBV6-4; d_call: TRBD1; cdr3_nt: TGTGCCAGCAGTCCCTTACTGACCGGGACAGATTATAGCAATCAGCCCCAGCATTTT; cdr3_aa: CASSPLLTGTDYSNQPQHF
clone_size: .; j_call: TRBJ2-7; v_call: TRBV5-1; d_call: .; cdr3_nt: TGCGCCAGCAGCTTTCAGGGAAACTACGAGCAGTACTTC; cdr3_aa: CASSFQGNYEQYF
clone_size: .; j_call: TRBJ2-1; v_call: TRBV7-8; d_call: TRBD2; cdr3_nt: TGTGCCAGCAGCTCCCAACCCCCGACTAGCGACTACAATGAGCAGTTCTTC; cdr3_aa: CASSSQPPTSDYNEQFF
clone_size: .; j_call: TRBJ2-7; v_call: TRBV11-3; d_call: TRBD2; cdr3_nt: TGTGCCAGCAGCAGACTAACGGGAGGAGACTACGAGCAGTACTTC; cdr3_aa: CASSRLTGGDYEQYF
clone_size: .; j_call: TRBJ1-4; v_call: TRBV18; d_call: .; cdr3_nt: TGTGCCAGCTCACAGGGAGTGGGAGAAAAACTGTTTTTT; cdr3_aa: CASSQGVGEKLFF
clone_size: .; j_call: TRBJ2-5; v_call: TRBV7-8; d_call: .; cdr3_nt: TGTGCCAGCAGCTTAGTGCGAGGAGAGACCCAGTACTTC; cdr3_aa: CASSLVRGETQYF
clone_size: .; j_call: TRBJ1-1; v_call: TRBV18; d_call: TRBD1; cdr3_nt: TGTGCCAGCTCACCGCAGACAGGGGAGAACACTGAAGCTTTCTTT; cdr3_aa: CASSPQTGENTEAFF
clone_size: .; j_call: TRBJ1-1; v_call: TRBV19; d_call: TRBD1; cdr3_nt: TGTGCCAGTAGTATAGTCCAGGGGGCCACTGAAGCTTTCTTT; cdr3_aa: CASSIVQGATEAFF
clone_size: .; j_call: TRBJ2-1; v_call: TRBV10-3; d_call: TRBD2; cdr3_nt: TGTGCCATCAGTGTTTCTAGCCTAGCGGGGAACAATGAGCAGTTCTTC; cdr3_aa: CAISVSSLAGNNEQFF
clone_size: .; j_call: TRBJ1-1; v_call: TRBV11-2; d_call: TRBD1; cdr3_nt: TGTGCCAGCAGCTCCTCAGGGGGATCAAGAACTGAAGCTTTCTTT; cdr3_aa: CASSSSGGSRTEAFF
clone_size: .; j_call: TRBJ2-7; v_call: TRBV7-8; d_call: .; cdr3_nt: TGTGCCAGCAGCTTAAGGGCTAGCCTCTCCTACGAGCAGTACTTC; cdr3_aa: CASSLRASLSYEQYF
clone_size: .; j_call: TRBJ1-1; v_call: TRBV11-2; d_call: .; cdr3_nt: TGTGCCAGCAGCCCCAGCCTGGGGGCGGGCACTGAAGCTTTCTTT; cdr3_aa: CASSPSLGAGTEAFF
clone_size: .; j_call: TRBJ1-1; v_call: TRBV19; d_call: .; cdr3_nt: TGTGCCAGTAGTATTAGGGGGGGTGGCACTGAAGCTTTCTTT; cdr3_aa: CASSIRGGGTEAFF
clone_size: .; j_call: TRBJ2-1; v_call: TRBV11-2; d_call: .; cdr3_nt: TGTGCCAGCAGCTTAGAATCCGGGACTGATCCCTACAATGAGCAGTTCTTC; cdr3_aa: CASSLESGTDPYNEQFF
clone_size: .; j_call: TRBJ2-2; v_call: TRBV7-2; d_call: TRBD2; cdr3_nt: TGTGCCAGCAGCTTAGAGGCTAGCGGGAACCTAAACACCGGGGAGCTGTTTTTT; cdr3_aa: CASSLEASGNLNTGELFF